This T cell receptor beta chain was identified during a study of blood T cell repertoires in COVID-19 (TCRdb year 2020). Context from the whole study: Samples from collaborators originated in the United States, Italy and Spain and spanned both the acute and convalescent phases of COVID-19. A de-identified subject ID, COVID-19 status, age in years and sex were almost always included in the sample metadata. The prospective study material was composed of cDNA or gDNA derived from T cells, B-cell-depleted T cells, or PBMCs. A freely available public database, intended as a resource for researchers studying the immune response to SARS-CoV-2, is where the repertoires were released. Where HLA class I and class II types were available, the types were taken from metadata supplied by the sample provider, not from assay-based typing. The samples were drawn from two sources: the first 160 participants of the ongoing ImmuneRACE study, and over 1,000 subjects contributed by 6 global collaborators. Deeply sampled blood TCRbeta repertoires from subjects exposed to, actively infected with, or recovered from COVID-19 were included in the dataset.

Results the study describes overall, beyond this receptor: Clinical and demographic metadata were provided uncurated, with the amount varying by source and participant.

TCRbeta CDR3 regions were amplified from genomic DNA using the immunoSEQ Assay, a bias-controlled multiplex PCR. In the paper's pipeline: The number of nucleated cells in each sample was estimated from the amplification of reference gene primers within the assay. To quantify the absolute abundance of each unique TCRbeta CDR3 rearrangement, sequence reads were collapsed and filtered. For each sample, productive Simpson clonality was calculated as the square root of Simpson's diversity index over productive rearrangements. TCRdb took this table from immuneACCESS and kept in-frame rearrangements with V and J called. Such tables lack part of the clones; where checked against another copy, unresolved V genes explain under half of the gap, and the rest is unexplained. V, J and clone size are those of that table, while D and trimming were read from the DNA. The table for this sample lists about 200,000 clones; roughly 80% of them were counted only once. The ten largest clones take up 13% of the sample.

CDR1 and CDR2 were assigned from the germline V gene (reference sequence) as MNHNY and SVGAGI. Including the terminal cysteine and phenylalanine, the CDR3 comprises 15 residues. CDR3 DNA is the only sequence kept; it has 45 bases, read in frame from the first base. V was cut back by 7 bases and J by 4 bases, leaving a gap of 20 bases between them. To note about this clone: What antigen it recognizes has not been identified. No much larger clonotype is one base removed from it; base qualities were not supplied.

Samples from volunteer blood donors who had recovered from COVID-19 were contributed by a second Seattle source. Whole blood was collected in K2EDTA tubes by collaborating institutions according to the institutions' own protocols. Collaborator samples were shipped for TCRbeta analysis as frozen whole blood, isolated PBMCs, or DNA extracted from either sample type. This sequence was found in a man in his forties or fifties who had recovered from COVID-19. The sample taken for sequencing was peripheral blood. The V and J segments used are TRBV6-6 and TRBJ2-7; perhaps TRBD1 is the D gene, with 6 bases matching. The nucleotide sequence reads TGTGCCAGCACCGAGACAGGAAGTGGGGGATACGAGCAGTACTTC. Its protein is CASTETGSGGYEQYF.